Listed here are 11 T cell receptor beta chains from one sample, sequenced in a study of PD-1 blockade in classical Hodgkin lymphoma. There was relapse after autologous stem cell transplantation in every patient, and there was variation in brentuximab vedotin exposure. TCRdb's copy holds only in-frame clones and misses some; the assay was immunoSEQ multiplex PCR. The sample consists of about 10,000 clones, 80% of them appearing once. The source was peripheral blood mononuclear cells (PBMCs), collected before the second cycle of nivolumab. These receptors were obtained from a human donor with classical Hodgkin lymphoma.

The J gene is TRBJ1-2, the V gene TRBV5-4, with 7 bases identical to TRBD1. This CDR3 is built from 15 residues. The ends lost 4 bases at V and 0 bases at J; junction bases unmatched: 6. The germline CDR1 and CDR2 sequences are SGHNT and YYREEE (reference sequence). The CDR3 DNA reads TGTGCCAGCAGCCCCGGACAGGATACTAACTATGGCTACACCTTC. Its protein product is CASSPGQDTNYGYTF.

In its sample, this clone was seen once. V usage is TRBV11-2 and J usage is TRBJ2-7, with D perhaps TRBD2 (6 bases). The germline CDR1 and CDR2 sequences are SGHAT and FQNNGV. Trimming removed 1 base at V and 4 bases at J, with 14 bases between. CDR3 length: 15 residues. This CDR3 reads CASSLVRTTRYEQYF. CDR3 in DNA: TGTGCCAGCAGCTTAGTTCGAACGACTAGATACGAGCAGTACTTC.

The chain combines TRBV28 with TRBJ1-1; 10 bases line up with TRBD1. Germline V CDR1 and CDR2: MDHEN, SYDVKM. The CDR3 totals 15 residues. V was clipped by 6 bases and J by 1 base; unmatched bases: 5. The CDR3 reads CASSQGTGANTEAFF. In DNA form, the CDR3 reads TGTGCCAGCAGCCAAGGGACAGGGGCGAACACTGAAGCTTTCTTT.

The chain combines TRBV11-2 with TRBJ2-5; D call uncertain. Germline lookup yields CDR1 SGHAT and CDR2 FQNNGV. The CDR3 spans 13 residues. The germline V and J ends were trimmed by 2 bases and 5 bases, with 9 bases remaining between them. CDR3 in amino acids: CASSLIRLETQYF. The CDR3 region has the DNA TGTGCCAGCAGCTTAATCAGGTTGGAGACCCAGTACTTC. The full variable domain, completed using reference TRBV11-2 and TRBJ2-5, is EAGVAQSPRYKIIEKRQSVAFWCNPISGHATLYWYQQILGQGPKLLIQFQNNGVVDDSQLPKDRFSAERLKGVDSTLKIQPAKLEDSAVYLCASSLIRLETQYFGPGTRLLVL.

This chain's CDR3 is CASSVSGTRTEAFF. The CDR3 DNA is TGTGCCAGCAGTGTCTCAGGGACGCGGACTGAAGCTTTCTTT. The chain links TRBV6-1 to TRBJ1-1, with D possibly being TRBD1 (5 bases). Between the trimmed V and J ends, which lost 4 bases and 5 bases, there was a span of 14 bases. Germline CDR1 reads MNHNS; CDR2 reads SASEGT. CDR3 length: 14 amino acids.

V and J are TRBV10-1 and TRBJ1-5; D not resolved. Germline CDR1 reads WNHNN; CDR2 reads SYGVQD (reference sequence). This CDR3 is built from 13 residues. V was pared by 0 bases and J by 4 bases, with 4 bases between. The CDR3 sequence: CASSESRNQPQHF. CDR3 nucleotide sequence: TGCGCCAGCAGTGAGTCCCGGAATCAGCCCCAGCATTTT.

A single count supports this clone. The V call is TRBV28, the J call TRBJ1-5, with D possibly TRBD1 on 6 matching bases. CDR3 length equals 12 residues. The V and J ends lost 7 bases and 4 bases respectively, with 8 bases between them. Germline loops: CDR1 MDHEN, CDR2 SYDVKM. The CDR3 region has the DNA TGTGCCAGCACCCAGGGGAATCAGCCCCAGCATTTT. As protein: CASTQGNQPQHF.

The V call is TRBV19, the J call TRBJ1-6, with unresolved D. The V and J ends lost 5 bases and 9 bases respectively, with 17 bases between them. The CDR3 is 15 amino acids. Per the germline V gene, CDR1 is LNHDA and CDR2 is SQIVND (reference sequence). The CDR3 nucleotides read TGTGCCAGTAGTGCCAATCGGGCGGAGGTTTCACCCCTCCACTTT. Translation: CASSANRAEVSPLHF.

This clone qualifies as medium-sized. The J gene is TRBJ2-7, the V gene TRBV7-2; a weak D match, TRBD2 (5 bases). Germline CDR1 is SGHTA and CDR2 is FQGNSA. This CDR3 is 13 amino acids long. V shed 7 bases and J shed 2 bases, with 12 bases lying between them. The CDR3 here is CASTVERAYEQYF. In nucleotides, the CDR3 is TGTGCCAGCACTGTGGAGAGGGCCTACGAGCAGTACTTC.

This rearrangement joins TRBV9 to TRBJ2-7; no firm D call. Germline V gives CDR1 SGDLS, CDR2 YYNGEE. The CDR3 sequence is 14 residues long. With 0 bases removed from V and 2 bases from J, the gap between germline ends came to 9 bases. The CDR3 here is CASSVEVSTYEQYF. In nucleotides, the CDR3 is TGTGCCAGCAGCGTAGAAGTCAGTACCTACGAGCAGTACTTC.

The rearrangement links TRBV9 to TRBJ2-1, with TRBD2 matching 7 bases. Germline values: CDR1 SGDLS, CDR2 YYNGEE. V shed 5 bases, J shed 8 bases, and the junction held 10 bases outside the gene matches. The CDR3 has 14 residues. The CDR3 sequence: CASSFGGRSYEQFF. The CDR3 DNA reads TGTGCCAGCAGTTTCGGCGGGAGATCCTATGAGCAGTTCTTC.